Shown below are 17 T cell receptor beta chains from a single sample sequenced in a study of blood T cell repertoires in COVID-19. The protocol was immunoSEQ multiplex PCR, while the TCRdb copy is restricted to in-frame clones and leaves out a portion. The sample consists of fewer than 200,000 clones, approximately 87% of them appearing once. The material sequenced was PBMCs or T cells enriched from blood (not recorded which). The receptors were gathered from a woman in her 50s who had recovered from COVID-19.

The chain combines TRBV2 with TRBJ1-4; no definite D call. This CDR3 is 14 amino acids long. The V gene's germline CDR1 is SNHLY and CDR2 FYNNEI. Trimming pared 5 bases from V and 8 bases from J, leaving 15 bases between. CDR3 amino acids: CASSIRRVEEKLFF. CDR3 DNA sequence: TGTGCCAGCAGTATTCGGCGGGTCGAGGAAAAACTGTTTTTT. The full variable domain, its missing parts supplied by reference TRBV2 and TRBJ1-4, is EPEVTQTPSHQVTQMGQEVILRCVPISNHLYFYWYRQILGQKVEFLVSFYNNEISEKSEIFDDQFSVERPDGSNFTLKIRSTKLEDSAMYFCASSIRRVEEKLFFGSGTQLSVL.

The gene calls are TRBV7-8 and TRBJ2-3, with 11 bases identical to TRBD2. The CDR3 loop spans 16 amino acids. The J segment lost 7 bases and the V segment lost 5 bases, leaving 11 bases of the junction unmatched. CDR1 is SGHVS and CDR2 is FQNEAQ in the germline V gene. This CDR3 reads CASSPQGASGRNTQYF. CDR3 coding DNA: TGTGCCAGCAGCCCCCAGGGGGCTAGCGGGAGGAATACGCAGTATTTT.

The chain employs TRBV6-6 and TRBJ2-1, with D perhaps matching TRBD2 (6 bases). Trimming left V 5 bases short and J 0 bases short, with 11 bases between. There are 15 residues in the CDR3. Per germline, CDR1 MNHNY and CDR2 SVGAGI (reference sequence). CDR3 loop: CASSQAGSSYNEQFF. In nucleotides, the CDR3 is TGTGCCAGCAGTCAAGCGGGCAGCTCCTACAATGAGCAGTTCTTC.

CDR3: CASSPEAFSYNSPLHF. As DNA, the CDR3 is TGCGCCAGCAGTCCTGAGGCGTTCTCCTATAATTCACCCCTCCACTTT. The J gene is TRBJ1-6, the V gene TRBV4-1; no clear D gene. Germline V gene sequence: CDR1 MGHRA, CDR2 YSYEKL. V was clipped by 6 bases and J by 0 bases, with 12 bases between them. The CDR3 consists of 16 residues.

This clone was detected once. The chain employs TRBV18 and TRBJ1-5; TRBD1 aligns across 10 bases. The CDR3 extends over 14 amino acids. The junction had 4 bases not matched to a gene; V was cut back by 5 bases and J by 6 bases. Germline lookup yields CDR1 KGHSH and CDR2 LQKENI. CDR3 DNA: TGTGCCAGCTCAGGGACAGGGGTAGGTCAGCCCCAGCATTTT. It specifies CASSGTGVGQPQHF.

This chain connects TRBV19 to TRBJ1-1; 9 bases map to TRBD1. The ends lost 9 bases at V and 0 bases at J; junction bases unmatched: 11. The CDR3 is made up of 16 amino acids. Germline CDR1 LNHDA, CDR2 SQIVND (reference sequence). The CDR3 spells CASSRDRAGVNTEAFF. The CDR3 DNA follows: TGTGCCAGCTCCCGGGACAGGGCGGGGGTGAACACTGAAGCTTTCTTT.

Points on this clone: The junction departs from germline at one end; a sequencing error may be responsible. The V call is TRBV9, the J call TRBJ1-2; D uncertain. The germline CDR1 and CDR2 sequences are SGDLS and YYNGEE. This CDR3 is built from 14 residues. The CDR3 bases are TGTGCCAGCAGCCTACCCCAAATTAACTACGGCTACACCTTC. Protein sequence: CASSLPQINYGYTF.

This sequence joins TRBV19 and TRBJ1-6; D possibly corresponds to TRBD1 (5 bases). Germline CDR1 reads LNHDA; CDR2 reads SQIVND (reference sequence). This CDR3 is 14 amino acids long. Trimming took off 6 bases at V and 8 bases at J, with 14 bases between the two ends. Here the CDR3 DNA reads TGTGCCAGTAGGTCACGACAGACATATTCACCCCTCCACTTT. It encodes CASRSRQTYSPLHF.

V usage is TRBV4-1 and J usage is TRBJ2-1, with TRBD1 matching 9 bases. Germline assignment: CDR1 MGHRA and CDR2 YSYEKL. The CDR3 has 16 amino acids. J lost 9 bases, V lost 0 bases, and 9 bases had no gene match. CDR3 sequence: CASSQDTGGANVEQFF. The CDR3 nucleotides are TGCGCCAGCAGCCAAGATACAGGGGGCGCAAACGTTGAGCAGTTCTTC.

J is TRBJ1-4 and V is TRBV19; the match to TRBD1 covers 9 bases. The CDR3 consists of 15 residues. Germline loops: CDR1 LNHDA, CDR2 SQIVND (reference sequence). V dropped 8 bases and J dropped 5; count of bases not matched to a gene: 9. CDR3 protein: CASGHTGTGNEKLFF. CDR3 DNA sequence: TGTGCCAGTGGTCACACCGGGACAGGGAATGAAAAACTGTTTTTT.

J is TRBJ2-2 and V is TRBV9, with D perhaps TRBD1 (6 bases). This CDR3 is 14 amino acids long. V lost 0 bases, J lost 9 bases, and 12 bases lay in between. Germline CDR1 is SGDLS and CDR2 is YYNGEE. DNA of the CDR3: TGTGCCAGCAGCGTAGGGGCAGGGGTCAGGGAGCTGTTTTTT. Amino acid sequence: CASSVGAGVRELFF.

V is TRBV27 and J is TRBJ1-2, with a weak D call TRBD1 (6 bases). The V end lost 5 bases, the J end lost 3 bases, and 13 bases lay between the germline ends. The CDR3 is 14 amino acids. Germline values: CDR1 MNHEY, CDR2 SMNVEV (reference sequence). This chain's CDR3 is CASSHTGSYYGYTF. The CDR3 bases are TGTGCCAGCAGTCACACAGGGTCGTACTATGGCTACACCTTC.

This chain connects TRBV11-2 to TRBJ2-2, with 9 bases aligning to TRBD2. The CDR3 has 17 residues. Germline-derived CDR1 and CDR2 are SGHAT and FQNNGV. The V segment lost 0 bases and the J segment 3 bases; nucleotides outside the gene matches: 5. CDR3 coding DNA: TGTGCCAGCAGCTTAGACCGACTAGCGGCTTACACCGGGGAGCTGTTTTTT. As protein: CASSLDRLAAYTGELFF. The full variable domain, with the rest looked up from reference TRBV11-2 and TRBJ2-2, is EAGVAQSPRYKIIEKRQSVAFWCNPISGHATLYWYQQILGQGPKLLIQFQNNGVVDDSQLPKDRFSAERLKGVDSTLKIQPAKLEDSAVYLCASSLDRLAAYTGELFFGEGSRLTVL.

CDR3 in DNA: TGTGCCAGCAGCCAAAACAGGGTCAGGTCCGGGGAGCTGTTTTTT. This translates into CASSQNRVRSGELFF. The chain joins TRBV11-1 to TRBJ2-2; D is possibly TRBD1 (6 bases). From germline, CDR1 is SGHAT and CDR2 FQDESV (reference sequence). There are 15 residues in the CDR3. Trimming took off 5 bases at V and 6 bases at J, with 16 bases between the two ends.

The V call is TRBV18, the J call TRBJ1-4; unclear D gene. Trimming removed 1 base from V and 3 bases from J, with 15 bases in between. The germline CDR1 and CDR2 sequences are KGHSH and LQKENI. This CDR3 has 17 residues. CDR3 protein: CASSPLAVSSSNEKLFF. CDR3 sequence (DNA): TGTGCCAGCTCACCACTTGCGGTTTCCAGCTCTAATGAAAAACTGTTTTTT.

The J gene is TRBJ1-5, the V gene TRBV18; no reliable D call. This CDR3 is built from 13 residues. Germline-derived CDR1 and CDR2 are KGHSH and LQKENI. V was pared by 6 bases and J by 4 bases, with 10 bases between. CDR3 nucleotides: TGTGCCAGCTCCCGTAGTATAAATCAGCCCCAGCATTTT. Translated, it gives CASSRSINQPQHF. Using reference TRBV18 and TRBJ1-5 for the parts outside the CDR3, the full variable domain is NAGVMQNPRHLVRRRGQEARLRCSPMKGHSHVYWYRQLPEEGLKFMVYLQKENIIDESGMPKERFSAEFPKEGPSILRIQQVVRGDSAAYFCASSRSINQPQHFGDGTRLSIL.

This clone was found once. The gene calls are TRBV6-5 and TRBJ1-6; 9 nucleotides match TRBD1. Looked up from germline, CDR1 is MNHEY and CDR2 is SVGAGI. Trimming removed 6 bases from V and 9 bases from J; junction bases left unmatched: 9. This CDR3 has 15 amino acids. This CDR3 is CASRPPGTGTSPLHF. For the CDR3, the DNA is TGTGCCAGCAGACCCCCCGGGACAGGGACTTCACCCCTCCACTTT.